These T cell receptor beta chains were read from a single sample in a study of blood T cells in healthy people across ages. TCRdb re-called the 5' RACE reads with MiXCR, one entry per CDR3 protein. This sample carries about 1.6 million distinct CDR3 sequences, roughly 32% of them seen once, and the ten largest clones take approximately 10%. Material for sequencing was blood. Receptors were obtained from a woman in her twenties or thirties in good health. Each CDR3 is given with its conserved first and last residue. Fields, in order: J gene, D gene, CDR3 length, clone size, V gene, CDR3 DNA, CDR3 protein. A D gene is named only where the DNA matches it firmly. Clone size is not always given. Where it is, it says once, few, many or a class for expanded clones.

J: TRBJ1-2; D: TRBD1; length: 14; size: .; V: TRBV6-2/TRBV6-3; DNA: TGTGCCAGCTCCCGGGACAGGGGACGCTATGGCTACACCTTC; CDR3: CASSRDRGRYGYTF
J: TRBJ2-7; D: .; length: 13; size: few; V: TRBV28; DNA: TGTGCCAGCAGTACGACCGCCTCGAACGAGCAGTACTTC; CDR3: CASSTTASNEQYF
J: TRBJ1-2; D: .; length: 10; size: few; V: TRBV6-4; DNA: TGTGCCAGCAGTCGCAATGGCTACACCTTC; CDR3: CASSRNGYTF
J: TRBJ2-7; D: TRBD2; length: 14; size: few; V: TRBV6-1; DNA: TGTGCCGGGGGGGAGGGCGGCAAGAACTACGAGCAGTACTTC; CDR3: CAGGEGGKNYEQYF
J: TRBJ1-5; D: .; length: 14; size: .; V: TRBV29-1; DNA: TGCAGCGTTCAACTTCGGGGGGCAGAACAGCCCCAGCATTTT; CDR3: CSVQLRGAEQPQHF
J: TRBJ2-7; D: TRBD2; length: 15; size: .; V: TRBV10-3; DNA: TGTGCCATCAGTGCCGGGGCTAGCGGGAGGGACGAGCAGTACTTC; CDR3: CAISAGASGRDEQYF
J: TRBJ2-1; D: .; length: 14; size: .; V: TRBV4-1; DNA: TGCGCCAGCAGCCAAGACGGGGCTACCGACGAGCAGTTCTTC; CDR3: CASSQDGATDEQFF
J: TRBJ1-1; D: .; length: 14; size: .; V: TRBV6-5; DNA: TGTGCCAGCAGCTACTCGGACGGCCGAAATGAAGCTTTCTTT; CDR3: CASSYSDGRNEAFF
J: TRBJ2-7; D: .; length: 14; size: few; V: TRBV20-1; DNA: TGCAGTGCTACTCGTCATGATGGTACCTACGAGCAGTACTTC; CDR3: CSATRHDGTYEQYF
J: TRBJ1-5; D: .; length: 15; size: once; V: TRBV12-3/TRBV12-4; DNA: TGTGTCAGCAACTCCGGACCTTCTTTCGACCAGCCCCAGCATTTT; CDR3: CVSNSGPSFDQPQHF
J: TRBJ2-7; D: .; length: 13; size: few; V: TRBV20-1; DNA: TGCAGTGCTAGAGATGGGACACTCTACGAGCAGTACTTC; CDR3: CSARDGTLYEQYF
J: TRBJ2-7; D: TRBD2; length: 14; size: many; V: TRBV29-1; DNA: TGCAGCGCAGAGACTAGCGGGGCCTCCTACGAGCAGTACTTC; CDR3: CSAETSGASYEQYF
J: TRBJ2-7; D: TRBD2; length: 14; size: few; V: TRBV20-1; DNA: TGCAGTGCTAGAGAGAGGCGGGGGGGCCACGAGCAGTACTTC; CDR3: CSARERRGGHEQYF
J: TRBJ1-1; D: TRBD1; length: 12; size: .; V: TRBV20-1; DNA: TGCGGGGCGGACAGGTCGAACACTGAAGCTTTCTTT; CDR3: CGADRSNTEAFF
J: TRBJ2-1; D: .; length: 14; size: .; V: TRBV5-1; DNA: TGCGCCAGCAGCCCCGGAGGGGGGGAGAATGAGCAGTTCTTC; CDR3: CASSPGGGENEQFF
J: TRBJ2-1; D: TRBD2; length: 17; size: .; V: TRBV24-1; DNA: TGTGCCACCAGTGAGTCGAGACTAGCGGGAGCCTACAATGAGCAGTTCTTC; CDR3: CATSESRLAGAYNEQFF
J: TRBJ1-2; D: .; length: 16; size: .; V: TRBV27; DNA: TGTGCCAGCAGTCGAAGCTTGTCGGATGGTCTCTATGGCTACACCTTC; CDR3: CASSRSLSDGLYGYTF
J: TRBJ1-2; D: .; length: 18; size: few; V: TRBV7-9; DNA: TGTGCCAGCAGCTTAGATCGGTTGGGAACAGCACCATACTATGGCTACACCTTC; CDR3: CASSLDRLGTAPYYGYTF
J: TRBJ2-7; D: TRBD1; length: 14; size: .; V: TRBV11-3; DNA: TGTGCCAGCAGCTTAACAGGACAGGTTGGCGAGCAGTACTTC; CDR3: CASSLTGQVGEQYF
J: TRBJ2-1; D: TRBD2; length: 19; size: .; V: TRBV7-6; DNA: TGTGCCAGCAGCTTAGCTGGCGGGACTAGAAGATTGGGTGTCAATGAGCAGTTCTTC; CDR3: CASSLAGGTRRLGVNEQFF
J: TRBJ2-7; D: TRBD1; length: 13; size: few; V: TRBV30; DNA: TGTGCCTGGAGTTTTACAGGGGACGGCGAGCAGTACTTC; CDR3: CAWSFTGDGEQYF
J: TRBJ1-2; D: TRBD1; length: 15; size: few; V: TRBV7-2; DNA: TGTGCCAGCAGCGCCACTGACAGGGCGCGGGGTGGCTACACCTTC; CDR3: CASSATDRARGGYTF
J: TRBJ2-7; D: .; length: 17; size: .; V: TRBV5-1; DNA: TGCGCCAGCAGCTTGGCTGATTCCAGGACAAGGGGCTACGAGCAGTACTTC; CDR3: CASSLADSRTRGYEQYF
J: TRBJ2-7; D: .; length: 16; size: .; V: TRBV4-1; DNA: TGCGCCAGCAGCCAACGACTGGACATCCCCTCCTACGAGCAGTACTTC; CDR3: CASSQRLDIPSYEQYF
J: TRBJ1-1; D: TRBD1; length: 16; size: .; V: TRBV20-1; DNA: TGCAGTGCTAGAGTAGGGACAGTCGGGAAAAGGACTGAAGCTTTCTTT; CDR3: CSARVGTVGKRTEAFF
J: TRBJ2-2; D: TRBD1; length: 16; size: .; V: TRBV7-9; DNA: TGTGCCAGCAGCTTAGCCCGACAGGGGAAAACCGGGGAGCTGTTTTTT; CDR3: CASSLARQGKTGELFF
J: TRBJ2-7; D: .; length: 13; size: few; V: TRBV3-1; DNA: TGTGCCAGCAGCCAAGGGGAGAAGGGTGGGCAGTACTTC; CDR3: CASSQGEKGGQYF
J: TRBJ2-5; D: TRBD1; length: 15; size: .; V: TRBV15; DNA: TGTGCCACCAGCAGCGGGACAGCGGCCCAAGAGACCCAGTACTTC; CDR3: CATSSGTAAQETQYF
J: TRBJ1-1; D: .; length: 16; size: .; V: TRBV9; DNA: TGTGCCAGCAGCGTAAAGGGAGACACCCCTTACACTGAAGCTTTCTTT; CDR3: CASSVKGDTPYTEAFF
J: TRBJ2-5; D: .; length: 16; size: .; V: TRBV21-1; DNA: TGTGCCAGCAGCAAGAGGGGCCTTTGGGGGGGAGAGACCCAGTACTTC; CDR3: CASSKRGLWGGETQYF
J: TRBJ2-1; D: .; length: 17; size: many; V: TRBV27; DNA: TGTGCCAGCAGTTTACAATCCGGGGGAGAGTCCTACAATGAGCAGTTCTTC; CDR3: CASSLQSGGESYNEQFF
J: TRBJ2-1; D: TRBD1; length: 16; size: .; V: TRBV12-3/TRBV12-4; DNA: TGTGCCAGCAGTTCCCTCCGGGACAGGGGGGGAGGTGAGCAGTTCTTC; CDR3: CASSSLRDRGGGEQFF
J: TRBJ2-1; D: TRBD2; length: 16; size: few; V: TRBV20-1; DNA: TGCAGTGCTAGAGTACCCCTCGCGGGGAGGGGAAATGAGCAGTTCTTC; CDR3: CSARVPLAGRGNEQFF
J: TRBJ2-7; D: TRBD1; length: 13; size: many; V: TRBV12-3/TRBV12-4; DNA: TGTGCCAGCCAGGGACAGGTAGGGTACGAGCAGTACTTC; CDR3: CASQGQVGYEQYF
J: TRBJ1-1; D: .; length: 10; size: few; V: TRBV20-1; DNA: TGCAGTGCTAGAACAACGAAGGCTTTCTTT; CDR3: CSARTTKAFF
J: TRBJ2-7; D: TRBD1; length: 12; size: .; V: TRBV28; DNA: TGTGCCAACGGAACAGGGGGCTACGAGCAGTACTTC; CDR3: CANGTGGYEQYF
J: TRBJ2-5; D: .; length: 12; size: few; V: TRBV6-1; DNA: TGTGCCAGCATGACGTCCCAAGAGACCCAGTACTTC; CDR3: CASMTSQETQYF
J: TRBJ2-1; D: TRBD1; length: 15; size: .; V: TRBV7-9; DNA: TGTGCCAGCAGCTACTCGGGACAGGCCCAAGATGAGCAGTTCTTC; CDR3: CASSYSGQAQDEQFF
J: TRBJ2-3; D: .; length: 14; size: .; V: TRBV5-1; DNA: TGCGCCAGCAGCTTGGCCGGCAATGGGGATACGCAGTATTTT; CDR3: CASSLAGNGDTQYF
J: TRBJ1-2; D: TRBD1; length: 15; size: few; V: TRBV27; DNA: TGTGCCAGCAGTTACGGGACAGGGGTCGACTATGGCTACACCTTC; CDR3: CASSYGTGVDYGYTF
J: TRBJ1-2; D: .; length: 14; size: few; V: TRBV14; DNA: TGTGCCAGCAGCCAGGCTCAGGGGCTCTATGGCTACACCTTC; CDR3: CASSQAQGLYGYTF
J: TRBJ2-1; D: TRBD1; length: 16; size: few; V: TRBV9; DNA: TGTGCCAGCAGCCCCTCCGGGACAGGGGTCCCCGATGAGCAGTTCTTC; CDR3: CASSPSGTGVPDEQFF